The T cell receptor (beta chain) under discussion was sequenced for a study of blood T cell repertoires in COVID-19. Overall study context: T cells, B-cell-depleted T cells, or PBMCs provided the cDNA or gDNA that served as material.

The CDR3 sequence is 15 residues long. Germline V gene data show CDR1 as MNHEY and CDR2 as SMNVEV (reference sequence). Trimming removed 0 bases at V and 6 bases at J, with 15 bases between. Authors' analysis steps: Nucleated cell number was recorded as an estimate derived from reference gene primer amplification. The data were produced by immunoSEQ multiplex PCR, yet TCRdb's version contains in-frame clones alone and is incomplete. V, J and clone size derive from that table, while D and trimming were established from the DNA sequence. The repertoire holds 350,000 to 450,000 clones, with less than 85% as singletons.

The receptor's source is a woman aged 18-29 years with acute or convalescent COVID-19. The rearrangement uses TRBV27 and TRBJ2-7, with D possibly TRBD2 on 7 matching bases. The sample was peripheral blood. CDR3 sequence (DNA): TGTGCCAGCAGTTTATCGGGGGGGGCAATAGCCGAGCAGTACTTC. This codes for CASSLSGGAIAEQYF.